Shown below are 14 T cell receptor beta chains from a single sample sequenced in a study of T cell repertoires in cytomegalovirus infection. Via MiXCR, TCRdb re-called the reads, giving one row per CDR3 protein. The sample records 700,000 to 950,000 distinct CDR3 sequences, approximately 29% being singletons. These receptors lack a known antigen. This material consisted of cultured CD8+ T cells from PBMCs, taken from culture after CMV antigen stimulation. All receptors derive from a human donor in good health (CMV status not recorded). Some clones in this sample may be carry-over from other donors' samples.

The chain carries TRBV24-1 and TRBJ1-1, with TRBD1 matching 8 bases. The V segment lost 12 bases and the J segment 0 bases; nucleotides outside the gene matches: 5. The germline gives CDR1 KGHDR, CDR2 SFDVKD. The CDR3 totals 13 residues. CDR3 coding DNA: TGTGCCCCGCGACAGGGGTTGAACACTGAAGCTTTCTTT. Its translation: CAPRQGLNTEAFF.

The chain employs TRBV6-6 and TRBJ2-5, with TRBD2 identical over 11 bases. Germline V gives CDR1 MNHNY, CDR2 SVGAGI (reference sequence). CDR3 size: 18 residues. The V gene end was trimmed by 5 bases and the J gene end by 2 bases; junction bases not matched to a gene: 13. CDR3 sequence reads: CASSPLSGGGEQQETQYF. The CDR3 coding sequence is TGTGCCAGCAGTCCCCTTAGCGGGGGGGGGGAACAACAAGAGACCCAGTACTTC.

The chain couples TRBV4-1 to TRBJ1-3, with TRBD1 matching 7 bases. CDR1 is MGHRA and CDR2 is YSYEKL in the germline V gene. The V and J ends lost 3 bases and 2 bases, in that order; junction bases with no gene match: 4. The CDR3 extends over 15 amino acids. The CDR3 bases are TGCGCCAGCAGCCACGGGACAGCTGCTGGAAACACCATATATTTT. Its translation is CASSHGTAAGNTIYF.

V gene TRBV29-1 combines with J gene TRBJ1-3; D is unclear. Germline CDR1 SQVTM, CDR2 ANQGSEA. The CDR3 extends over 13 amino acids. V was trimmed by 5 bases and J by 4 bases, leaving 12 bases between them. In DNA, the CDR3 is TGCAGCGTTAGAGGAGGGCTCGGAAACACCATATATTTT. Its protein product is CSVRGGLGNTIYF.

The chain uses TRBV12-3 or TRBV12-4 and TRBJ1-1, with 8 bases that match TRBD1. The trim removed 10 bases at V and 0 bases at J, leaving 4 bases unmatched. The CDR3 covers 13 residues. The CDR3 DNA reads TGTGCCATCAGGGACAGGATGAACACTGAAGCTTTCTTT. Its protein is CAIRDRMNTEAFF.

This clonotype was counted only a few times. V usage is TRBV12-3 or TRBV12-4 and J usage is TRBJ2-7; D remains unclear. Trimming removed 4 bases at V and 5 bases at J, with 12 bases between. The CDR3 spans 13 residues. This CDR3 is CASSSSTRHEQYV. The CDR3 DNA is TGTGCCAGCAGTTCGTCGACCCGGCACGAGCAGTACGTC.

Written as DNA, the CDR3 is TGTGCCATCAGTGAGACTAGCGGGATCTCCTACGAGCAGTACTTC. It is translated as CAISETSGISYEQYF. The rearrangement uses TRBV10-3 and TRBJ2-7, with 10 bases identical to TRBD2. J was trimmed by 0 bases and V by 2 bases; bases with no gene match: 1. This CDR3 is 15 amino acids long. Per germline, CDR1 ENHRY and CDR2 SYGVKD.

This clonotype has just a few counts. As DNA, the CDR3 is TGTGCCAGCAGCGGAGAGAGAACAGGGAATAGCTACGAGCAGTACTTC. Translated: CASSGERTGNSYEQYF. The chain has TRBV7-9 and TRBJ2-7; D is perhaps TRBD1 (6 bases). The CDR3 is made up of 16 amino acids. Germline V gene lookup returns CDR1 SEHNR and CDR2 FQNEAQ (reference sequence). V dropped 5 bases and J dropped 3 bases, with 20 bases sitting between them.

This clonotype was recorded many times. V is TRBV7-6 and J is TRBJ1-2; D remains ambiguous. This CDR3 is built from 13 residues. The V and J ends lost 5 bases and 4 bases respectively, with 11 bases between them. Per the germline V gene, CDR1 is SGHVS and CDR2 is FNYEAQ. CDR3 sequence: CASSPSGSYGYTF. The CDR3 coding sequence is TGTGCCAGCAGCCCTTCCGGGTCCTATGGCTACACCTTC.

This clonotype occurred a few times. The J gene is TRBJ2-1, the V gene TRBV12-3 or TRBV12-4; 10 bases are shared with TRBD2. This CDR3 has 14 amino acids. V dropped 8 bases and J dropped 6; count of bases not matched to a gene: 7. CDR3 DNA sequence: TGTGCCAGCTACCAAAGCGGGGGGGGCAATGAGCAGTTCTTC. Its translation: CASYQSGGGNEQFF.

V usage is TRBV2 and J usage is TRBJ1-1; D remains unclear. Germline assignment: CDR1 SNHLY and CDR2 FYNNEI. V lost 3 bases, J lost 4 bases, and 15 bases lay in between. The CDR3 totals 15 residues. The CDR3 bases are TGTGCCAGCAGTGACTTGGGGAATGGAGGCACTGAAGCTTTCTTT. This gives the protein CASSDLGNGGTEAFF. Combining the CDR3 with reference TRBV2 and TRBJ1-1 gives the whole variable domain EPEVTQTPSHQVTQMGQEVILRCVPISNHLYFYWYRQILGQKVEFLVSFYNNEISEKSEIFDDQFSVERPDGSNFTLKIRSTKLEDSAMYFCASSDLGNGGTEAFFGQGTRLTVV.

The chain has TRBV6-2 or TRBV6-3 and TRBJ2-7, with 9 bases lining up with TRBD1. Trimming removed 0 bases from V and 4 bases from J; junction bases left unmatched: 4. The CDR3 runs to 15 residues. Germline values: CDR1 MNHEY, CDR2 SVGEGT. Written as DNA, the CDR3 is TGTGCCAGCAGTTACTCCGGACAGGGGAGTTACGAGCAGTACGTC. Protein product: CASSYSGQGSYEQYV.

V usage is TRBV12-3 or TRBV12-4 and J usage is TRBJ2-5; D not certain. Trimming cost V 3 bases and J 4 bases, with 9 bases left between them. The CDR3 extends over 13 amino acids. CDR3 sequence: CASSLEERETQYF. The CDR3 nucleotides are TGTGCCAGCAGTTTGGAAGAACGAGAGACCCAGTACTTC.

This clonotype was detected only a few times. The V call is TRBV5-6, the J call TRBJ1-1; no reliable D call. Germline CDR1 reads SGHDT; CDR2 reads YYEEEE. CDR3 length: 16 amino acids. Deletions cut 4 bases from V and 6 bases from J, with 22 bases between. The CDR3 protein is CASSPPPANYSPEAFF. In DNA form, the CDR3 reads TGTGCCAGCAGCCCCCCTCCGGCAAATTATTCCCCTGAAGCTTTCTTT.